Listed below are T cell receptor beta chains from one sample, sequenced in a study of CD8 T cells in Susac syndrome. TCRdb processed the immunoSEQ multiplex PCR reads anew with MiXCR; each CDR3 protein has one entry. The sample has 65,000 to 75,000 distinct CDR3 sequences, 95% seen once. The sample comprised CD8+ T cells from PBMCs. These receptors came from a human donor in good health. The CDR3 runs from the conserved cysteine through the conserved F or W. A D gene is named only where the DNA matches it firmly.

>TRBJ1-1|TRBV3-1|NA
TGTGCCAGCAGACTAGACAGAATGAACACTGAAGCTTTCTTT
CASRLDRMNTEAFF
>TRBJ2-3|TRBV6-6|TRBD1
TGTGCCAGCAGTTTCTTGACAGGGAAGTCGGCAGATACGCAGTATTTT
CASSFLTGKSADTQYF
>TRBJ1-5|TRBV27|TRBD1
TGTGCCAGCAGTTCCTTGGAGGGGGCGCGGCCCCAGCATTTT
CASSSLEGARPQHF
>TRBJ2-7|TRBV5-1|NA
TGCGCCAGCAGGATAGAGGGGGGGACCTACGAGCAGTACTTC
CASRIEGGTYEQYF
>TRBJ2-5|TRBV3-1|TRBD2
TGTGCCAGCAGCCAAGACGGCGGGGGCCAAGAGACCCAGTACTTC
CASSQDGGGQETQYF
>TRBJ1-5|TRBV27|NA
TGTGCCAGCAGTTTATCCGGAGGGGAAGTAGAGCAGCCCCAGCATTTT
CASSLSGGEVEQPQHF
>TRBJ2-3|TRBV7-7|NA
TGTGCTAGCAGCTCAGGTTCTAGCACAGATACGCAGTATTTT
CASSSGSSTDTQYF
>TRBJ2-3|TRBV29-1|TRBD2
TGCAGCGTTGAAATGGCGGGGGGGCCAGATACGCAGTATTTT
CSVEMAGGPDTQYF
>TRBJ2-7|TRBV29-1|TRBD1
TGCAGCGTTGAAGGGGCGGGACAGGGTTTCTACGAGCAGTACTTC
CSVEGAGQGFYEQYF
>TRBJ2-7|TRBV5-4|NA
TGTGCCAGCAGTACCGGACAGCTCTACGAGCAGTACTTC
CASSTGQLYEQYF
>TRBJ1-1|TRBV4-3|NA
TGCGCCAGCAGCCAAGGAGCCAGTGAAGCTTTCTTT
CASSQGASEAFF